This T cell receptor beta chain was documented in a study of blood T cell repertoires in COVID-19 (dated by TCRdb to 2020 to 2021). In terms of the full investigation: Collaborator samples came from the United States, Italy and Spain and covered acute and convalescent phases of COVID-19. The prospective study material was composed of cDNA or gDNA derived from T cells, B-cell-depleted T cells, or PBMCs. Subjects who had been exposed to COVID-19, were actively infected with it, or had recovered from it provided the deeply sampled blood TCRbeta repertoires that made up the dataset. The sample metadata nearly always contained a de-identified subject ID, COVID-19 status, age in years and sex. A freely available public database, intended as a resource for researchers studying the immune response to SARS-CoV-2, is where the repertoires were released. HLA class I and class II types, where available, came from metadata supplied by the sample provider rather than from assay-based typing. The samples were drawn from two sources: the first 160 participants of the ongoing ImmuneRACE study, and over 950 subjects contributed by 6 global collaborators. Broad study findings and their caveats: The quantity of clinical and demographic metadata differed by source and by participant and was supplied without curation.

There are 16 amino acids in the CDR3, from cysteine to phenylalanine inclusive. Just CDR3 DNA is preserved here, 48 bases in frame from base 1. The germline V gene (reference sequence) yields SGHNT for CDR1 and YYREEE for CDR2. At the junction V is shortened by 10 bases and J by 4 bases, with 26 bases in between. Collaborating institutions collected whole blood in K2EDTA tubes following their own protocols. For TCRbeta analysis, collaborator samples were shipped as frozen whole blood, as isolated PBMCs, or as DNA extracted from either sample type. There are a few counts of this clone. What this receptor recognizes is not known. Nothing much larger sits one base from this clone, and base qualities are not available. The immunoSEQ Assay, a bias-controlled multiplex PCR, was used to amplify TCRbeta CDR3 regions from genomic DNA. On the study's bioinformatics: The number of nucleated cells in each sample was estimated by amplification of reference gene primers within the assay. To quantify the absolute abundance of each unique TCRbeta CDR3 rearrangement, sequence reads were collapsed and filtered. For each sample, productive Simpson clonality was calculated by taking the square root of Simpson's diversity index across productive rearrangements. The table was pulled from immuneACCESS by TCRdb, which kept in-frame rearrangements only. Such tables lose some clones; where checked, under half of the loss comes from unresolved V genes, and the rest has no known cause. That table gives V, J and clone size, and the DNA gave D and trimming. In all, the sample holds over 400,000 clones, and 70% to 90% of those were seen once. Of the sample, approximately 2.9% is held by the ten largest clones.

The specimen sequenced was peripheral blood. The clonotype comes from a human donor in a cohort sampled during active COVID-19. The chain uses TRBV5-4 and TRBJ1-1; a confident D gene designation cannot be given. The base sequence is TGTGCCGTCCCAGGACCCGGCGGACTCGGGAGCACTGAAGCTTTCTTT. Translated, it reads CAVPGPGGLGSTEAFF.